Sequencing of this TCR beta chain was carried out in a study of cytotoxic CD8 clonotypes in ibrutinib-treated CLL. Whole-study findings and limits: Circulating CD8+ T-cell counts were tracked by baseline clonality, which exceeded that of age-matched healthy donors. The study found public clonotypes uncommon, contracting or stable on treatment.

Germline V gene data show CDR1 as MDHEN and CDR2 as SYDVKM. V lost 4 bases and J lost 3; bases outside the gene matches: 12. The CDR3 loop spans 16 amino acids. As concerns this clone: Its antigen remains unknown.

The repertoire was sequenced with immunoSEQ multiplex PCR; TCRdb's copy has only in-frame clones and lacks some. The repertoire has around 70,000 clones, 68% of them found once; the top ten carry roughly 5.9%. The sample here was PBMCs, taken after 12 months of ibrutinib treatment. This chain links TRBV28 with TRBJ2-7, with 7 positions matching TRBD2. The TCR comes from a human donor with chronic lymphocytic leukemia. The DNA for the CDR3 is TGTGCCAGCAGTTCACCCCGGGAGGCCGGCCTCTACGAGCAGTACTTC. Protein product: CASSSPREAGLYEQYF.